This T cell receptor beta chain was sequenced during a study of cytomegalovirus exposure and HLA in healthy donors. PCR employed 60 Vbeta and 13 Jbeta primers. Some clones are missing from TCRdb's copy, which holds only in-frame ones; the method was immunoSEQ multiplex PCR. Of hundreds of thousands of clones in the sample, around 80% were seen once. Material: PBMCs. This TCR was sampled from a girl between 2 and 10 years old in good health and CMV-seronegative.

CDR3 region: CASTGTGDQPQHF. CDR3 DNA: TGTGCCAGTACCGGGACAGGGGATCAGCCCCAGCATTTT. The chain has TRBV19 and TRBJ1-5; 10 bases are shared with TRBD1. Trimming took 7 bases from V and 5 from J; bases not matched to a gene: 2. Germline V gives CDR1 LNHDA, CDR2 SQIVND (reference sequence). The CDR3 has 13 amino acids.